These 5 T cell receptor beta chains share one sample of origin, sequenced in a study of blood T cell repertoires in COVID-19. Sequencing was performed with immunoSEQ multiplex PCR; in TCRdb, only in-frame clones are kept and a portion is missing. The data show fewer than 150,000 clones, 84% seen once. Sequencing input: peripheral blood. Receptors originate from a middle-aged woman with acute or convalescent COVID-19.

This sequence joins TRBV18 and TRBJ1-2; 7 bases align to TRBD1. CDR1 and CDR2 (germline): KGHSH, LQKENI. CDR3 length: 16 amino acids. The V gene end was trimmed by 3 bases and the J gene end by 4 bases; junction bases not matched to a gene: 11. The CDR3 DNA is TGTGCCAGCTCACCGGGACCCCAGGGGGAGAGCTATGGCTACACCTTC. It is translated as CASSPGPQGESYGYTF.

This sequence joins TRBV4-1 and TRBJ1-2, with D tentatively TRBD1 (6 bases). Germline-derived CDR1 and CDR2 are MGHRA and YSYEKL. This CDR3 has 14 amino acids. V gave up 3 bases and J gave up 1 base, with 9 bases separating them. The CDR3 sequence is CASSHPGDNYGYTF. The CDR3 nucleotides read TGCGCCAGCAGCCACCCAGGGGATAACTATGGCTACACCTTC.

The chain is built from TRBV18 and TRBJ1-4, with TRBD1 identical over 7 bases. With 4 bases clipped from V and 3 bases from J, the junction kept 2 bases outside the gene matches. This CDR3 spans 14 amino acids. The germline gives CDR1 KGHSH, CDR2 LQKENI. The chain's CDR3 is CASSQGAANEKLFF. The CDR3 bases are TGTGCCAGCTCACAGGGGGCAGCTAATGAAAAACTGTTTTTT.

In its sample, this clone was seen a few times. The chain couples TRBV7-2 to TRBJ1-2; D uncertain. Germline assignment: CDR1 SGHTA and CDR2 FQGNSA. V lost 5 bases and J lost 0, with 7 bases in between. The CDR3 extends over 13 amino acids. DNA for the CDR3: TGTGCCAGCAGCCCTTCTTCTAACTATGGCTACACCTTC. It yields the protein CASSPSSNYGYTF. Variable domain in full (rest from reference TRBV7-2 and TRBJ1-2): GAGVSQSPSNKVTEKGKDVELRCDPISGHTALYWYRQSLGQGLEFLIYFQGNSAPDKSGLPSDRFSAERTGGSVSTLTIQRTQQEDSAVYLCASSPSSNYGYTFGSGTRLTVV.

J is TRBJ1-3 and V is TRBV7-2; 8 nucleotides line up with TRBD1. J lost 4 bases, V lost 5 bases, and 13 bases had no gene match. CDR1 is SGHTA, CDR2 FQGNSA, per germline. This CDR3 has 17 amino acids. CDR3 in DNA: TGTGCCAGCAGCAGCTTAAACCAGGGGGCGTGGGGAAACACCATATATTTT. Protein product: CASSSLNQGAWGNTIYF.